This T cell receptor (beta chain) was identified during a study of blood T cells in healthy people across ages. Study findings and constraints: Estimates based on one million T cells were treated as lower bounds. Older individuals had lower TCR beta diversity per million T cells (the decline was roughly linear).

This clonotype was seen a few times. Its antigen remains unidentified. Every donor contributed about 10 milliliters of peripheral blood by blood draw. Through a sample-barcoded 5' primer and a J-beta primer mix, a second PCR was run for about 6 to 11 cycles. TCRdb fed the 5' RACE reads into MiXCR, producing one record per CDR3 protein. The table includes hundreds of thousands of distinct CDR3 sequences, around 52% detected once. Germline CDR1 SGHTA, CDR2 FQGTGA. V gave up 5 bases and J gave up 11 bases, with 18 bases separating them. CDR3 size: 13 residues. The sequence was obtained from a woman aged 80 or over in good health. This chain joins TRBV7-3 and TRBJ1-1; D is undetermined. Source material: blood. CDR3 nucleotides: TGTGCCAGCAGCAACACCCAACGAGAGGATGCTTTCTTT. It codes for CASSNTQREDAFF.